The 7 T cell receptor beta chains below were found in one sample sequenced in a study of early T cells in non-severe SARS-CoV-2 infection. Each CDR3 protein gets one entry after TCRdb re-called the 5' RACE reads with MiXCR. The sample holds 10,000 to 13,000 distinct CDR3 sequences; around 5% are singletons and the top ten take 9.5% to 10%. The sequencing sample was made of whole blood. The receptors come from an adult who was a healthcare worker with PCR-confirmed SARS-CoV-2 infection or an uninfected control (not recorded which).

This clonotype came up many times. This chain links TRBV7-9 with TRBJ2-1; 10 nucleotides line up with TRBD1. The CDR3 covers 15 residues. Germline V gene data show CDR1 as SEHNR and CDR2 as FQNEAQ (reference sequence). The junction had 10 bases not matched to a gene; V was cut back by 6 bases and J by 8 bases. CDR3 residues: CASSLTGQGFDEQFF. CDR3 DNA sequence: TGTGCCAGCAGTTTAACGGGACAGGGGTTCGATGAGCAGTTCTTC. Supplemented by reference TRBV7-9 and TRBJ2-1, the full variable domain reads DTGVSQNPRHKITKRGQNVTFRCDPISEHNRLYWYRQTLGQGPEFLTYFQNEAQLEKSRLLSDRFSAERPKGSFSTLEIQRTEQGDSAMYLCASSLTGQGFDEQFFGPGTRLTVL.

This clonotype has ten or more counts. This sequence joins TRBV7-2 and TRBJ2-3; possible D gene TRBD2, 6 bases. Trimming shortened V by 5 bases and J by 14 bases, and 23 bases separated the two germline ends. Germline V lookup: CDR1 SGHTA, CDR2 FQGNSA. The CDR3 sequence is 14 residues long. The DNA for the CDR3 is TGTGCCAGCAGCCTCAATTTGGGGACTCAGGGCGGGTATTTT. As protein: CASSLNLGTQGGYF.

The V call is TRBV7-6, the J call TRBJ2-1; D might be TRBD2 (7 bases). The germline V gene has CDR1 SGHVS and CDR2 FNYEAQ. CDR3 size: 15 residues. Deletions cut 5 bases from V and 6 bases from J, with 17 bases between. The CDR3 bases are TGTGCCAGCAGCCCCCCCGGGGGGCGGTCCAATGAGCAGTTCTTC. This translates into CASSPPGGRSNEQFF.

This clonotype was detected many times. This rearrangement joins TRBV2 to TRBJ2-1; D remains unclear. CDR1 SNHLY and CDR2 FYNNEI come from the germline V gene. The CDR3 runs 12 residues. With 8 bases removed from V and 3 bases from J, the gap between germline ends came to 8 bases. The CDR3 region has the DNA TGTGCCAGCCCACTTAGCTACAATGAGCAGTTCTTC. Protein sequence: CASPLSYNEQFF.

In this sample, this clonotype is medium-sized. The rearrangement joins TRBV30 to TRBJ1-1; D is ambiguous. The germline gives CDR1 GTSNPN, CDR2 SVGIG (reference sequence). V was clipped by 2 bases and J by 3 bases, with 13 bases between them. The length of the CDR3 is 14 residues. The CDR3 reads CAWSREGKDTEAFF. CDR3 nucleotide sequence: TGTGCCTGGAGTAGGGAAGGGAAGGACACTGAAGCTTTCTTT. The full variable domain, rest sourced from reference TRBV30 and TRBJ1-1, is SQTIHQWPATLVQPVGSPLSLECTVEGTSNPNLYWYRQAAGRGLQLLFYSVGIGQISSEVPQNLSASRPQDRQFILSSKKLLLSDSGFYLCAWSREGKDTEAFFGQGTRLTVV.

This clonotype was picked up many times. The chain has TRBV12-3 or TRBV12-4 and TRBJ2-1; possibly TRBD1 for D (5 bases). The CDR3 is 16 amino acids. V shed 4 bases and J shed 6 bases, with 19 bases lying between them. CDR3 sequence reads: CASSSRRSRVSNEQFF. The CDR3 nucleotides read TGTGCCAGCAGTTCGAGACGATCCAGGGTTAGCAATGAGCAGTTCTTC.

This clonotype appeared many times. This rearrangement joins TRBV7-9 to TRBJ1-6; no definite D call. The CDR3 is 14 residues long. The V end was cut by 3 bases, the J end by 8 bases, with 11 bases between. Germline CDR1 and CDR2: SEHNR and FQNEAQ (reference sequence). CDR3 sequence: CASSFAERDSPLHF. DNA of the CDR3: TGTGCCAGCAGCTTCGCAGAAAGGGATTCACCCCTCCACTTT.